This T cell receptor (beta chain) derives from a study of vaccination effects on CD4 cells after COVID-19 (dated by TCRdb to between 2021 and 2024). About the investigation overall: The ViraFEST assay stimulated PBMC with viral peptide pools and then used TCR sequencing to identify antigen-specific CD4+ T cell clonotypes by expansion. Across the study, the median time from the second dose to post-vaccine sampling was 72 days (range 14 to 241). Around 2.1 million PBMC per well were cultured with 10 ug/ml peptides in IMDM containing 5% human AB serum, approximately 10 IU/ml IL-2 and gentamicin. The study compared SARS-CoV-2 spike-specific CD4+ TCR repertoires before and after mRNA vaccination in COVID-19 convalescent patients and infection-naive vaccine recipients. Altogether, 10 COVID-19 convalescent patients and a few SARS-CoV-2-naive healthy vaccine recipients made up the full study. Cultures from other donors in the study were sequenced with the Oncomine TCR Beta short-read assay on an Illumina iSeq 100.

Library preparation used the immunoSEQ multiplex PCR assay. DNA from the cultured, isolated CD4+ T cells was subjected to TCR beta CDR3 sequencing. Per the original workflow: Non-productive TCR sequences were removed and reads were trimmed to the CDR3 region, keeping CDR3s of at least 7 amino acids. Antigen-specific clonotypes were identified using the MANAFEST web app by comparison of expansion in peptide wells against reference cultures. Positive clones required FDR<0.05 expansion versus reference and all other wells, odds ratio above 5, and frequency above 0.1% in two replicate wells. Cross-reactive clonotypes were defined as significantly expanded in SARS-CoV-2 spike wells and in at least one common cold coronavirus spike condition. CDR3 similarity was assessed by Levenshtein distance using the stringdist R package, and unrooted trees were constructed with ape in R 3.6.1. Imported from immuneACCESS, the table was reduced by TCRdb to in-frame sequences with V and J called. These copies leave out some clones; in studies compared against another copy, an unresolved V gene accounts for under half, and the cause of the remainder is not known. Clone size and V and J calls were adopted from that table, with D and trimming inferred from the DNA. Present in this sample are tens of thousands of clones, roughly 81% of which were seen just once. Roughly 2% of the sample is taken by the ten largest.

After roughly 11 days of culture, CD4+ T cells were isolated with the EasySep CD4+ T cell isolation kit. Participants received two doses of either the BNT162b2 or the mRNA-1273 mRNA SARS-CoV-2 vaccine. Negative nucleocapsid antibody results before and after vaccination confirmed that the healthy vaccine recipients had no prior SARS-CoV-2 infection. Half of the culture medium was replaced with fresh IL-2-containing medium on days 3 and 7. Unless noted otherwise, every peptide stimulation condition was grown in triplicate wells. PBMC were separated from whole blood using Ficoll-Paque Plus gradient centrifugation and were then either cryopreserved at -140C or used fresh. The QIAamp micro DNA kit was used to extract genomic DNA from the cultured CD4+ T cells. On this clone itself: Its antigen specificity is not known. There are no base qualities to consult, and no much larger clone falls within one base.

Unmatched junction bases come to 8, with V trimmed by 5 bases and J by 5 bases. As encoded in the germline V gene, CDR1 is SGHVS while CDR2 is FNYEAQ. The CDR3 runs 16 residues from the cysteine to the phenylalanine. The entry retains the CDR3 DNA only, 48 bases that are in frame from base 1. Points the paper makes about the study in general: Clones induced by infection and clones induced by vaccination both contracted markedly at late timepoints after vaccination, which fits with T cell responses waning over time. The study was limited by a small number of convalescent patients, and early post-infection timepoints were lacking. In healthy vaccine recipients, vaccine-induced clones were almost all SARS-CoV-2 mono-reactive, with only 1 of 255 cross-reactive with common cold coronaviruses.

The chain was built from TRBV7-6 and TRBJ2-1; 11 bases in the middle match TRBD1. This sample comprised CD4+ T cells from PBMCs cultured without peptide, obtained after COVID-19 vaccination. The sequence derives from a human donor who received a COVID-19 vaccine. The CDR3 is CASSPLRDRGDNEQFF. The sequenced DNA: TGTGCCAGCAGCCCGTTAAGGGACAGGGGGGACAATGAGCAGTTCTTC.